This T cell receptor (beta chain) emerged from a study of tumor-infiltrating lymphocytes in primary liver carcinoma. Overall study context: With diameters of roughly 4 to 10 cm, tumors were stage T1-T3 N0M0. Overall study findings and caveats: Lower overlap was observed for tumor-adjacent and tumor-blood pairs relative to tumor region pairs. Each sample was bulk and unsorted; consequently, CD4+ and CD8+ repertoires were not compared.

Notes on this clonotype: The antigen is not known.

TCR beta cDNA was reverse-transcribed from 450 to 500 ng of total RNA. The reaction used a constant-region primer and ProtoScript II reverse transcriptase. Modified slightly, ARM-PCR produced TCR beta libraries over three nested multiplex PCR rounds. Each CDR3 protein gets one entry after TCRdb re-called the multiplex PCR reads with MiXCR. The sample includes hundreds of thousands of distinct CDR3 sequences, approximately 54% seen only once; the top ten take 15% to 20%. It was unsorted whole blood that yielded blood RNA, and germline DNA was also extracted. The researchers drew roughly 3.8 milliliters of peripheral blood before surgery. This TCR was recovered from a woman in her thirties with primary liver carcinoma and hepatitis B virus infection. Material: peripheral blood.

The CDR3 DNA reads as TGTGCCAGCAGACAACACGGGGATACAGATACGCAGTATTTT. Protein product: CASRQHGDTDTQYF. The V and J genes are TRBV12-3 or TRBV12-4 and TRBJ2-3, with a possible D match to TRBD2 (5 bases). The germline V and J ends were trimmed by 6 bases and 3 bases, with 13 bases remaining between them. The CDR3 loop spans 14 amino acids.